This passage covers 27 T cell receptor beta chains from one sample sequenced in a study of T cells in Graves' hyperthyroidism and ophthalmopathy. The CDR3 regions of TCR beta were amplified from RNA transcripts. The HTBI primer set drove a first-round RT-PCR of the TCR CDR3. MiXCR, run by TCRdb on the multiplex PCR reads, gives a single entry per CDR3 protein. This sample has more than 500,000 distinct CDR3 sequences, with about 16% found just once. Sequencing was carried out using blood. These receptors were obtained from a woman aged 30 to 39 with Graves' ophthalmopathy.

The rearrangement links TRBV28 to TRBJ2-1; D possibly corresponds to TRBD1 (6 bases). This CDR3 has 19 amino acids. Trimming removed 5 bases from V and 0 bases from J, with 23 bases in between. Germline V CDR1 and CDR2: MDHEN, SYDVKM. The CDR3 nucleotides are TGTGCCAGCAGTCTCGGGACACCCCTCGGTAGTAGCTCCTACAATGAGCAGTTCTTC. Its protein is CASSLGTPLGSSSYNEQFF.

The rearrangement joins TRBV11-2 to TRBJ2-5; 11 nucleotides match TRBD2. Germline CDR1 reads SGHAT; CDR2 reads FQNNGV. This CDR3 is built from 15 residues. The junction had 4 bases not matched to a gene; V was cut back by 7 bases and J by 0 bases. The CDR3 DNA follows: TGTGCCAGCAACCGACTAGCGGGGCACCAAGAGACCCAGTACTTC. Amino acid sequence: CASNRLAGHQETQYF.

The rearrangement links TRBV5-6 to TRBJ2-7; 8 bases are shared with TRBD2. The CDR3 loop spans 15 amino acids. V was pared by 0 bases and J by 2 bases, with 4 bases of the junction left unmatched. The germline V gene encodes CDR1 SGHDT and CDR2 YYEEEE. The CDR3 sequence: CASSLASGYTYEQYF. The CDR3 coding sequence is TGTGCCAGCAGCTTGGCTAGCGGGTACACCTACGAGCAGTACTTC.

The chain uses TRBV12-3 or TRBV12-4 and TRBJ2-3, with D unclear. V lost 2 bases and J 4 bases, leaving 19 bases between the germline ends. CDR3 length: 17 residues. CDR3 bases: TGTGCCAGCAGTTTAAGTCAGTGGGGTTCTGTGCCAGATACGCAGTATTTT. Its protein is CASSLSQWGSVPDTQYF.

There are many counts of this clonotype. The V and J genes are TRBV5-1 and TRBJ2-5; 8 bases are a match to TRBD1. This CDR3 region has 16 residues. J lost 4 bases, V lost 0 bases, and 8 bases had no gene match. CDR1 SGHRS and CDR2 YFSETQ come from the germline V gene. DNA of the CDR3: TGCGCCAGCAGCTTGGGAGTGACAGGGGCACGAGAGACCCAGTACTTC. This codes for CASSLGVTGARETQYF.

The table lists this clonotype with many counts. J is TRBJ1-1 and V is TRBV18, with TRBD1 as a possible D gene (6 bases). The CDR3 covers 15 residues. The germline CDR1 and CDR2 sequences are KGHSH and LQKENI. V lost 1 base and J lost 3, with 12 bases in between. CDR3 sequence (DNA): TGTGCCAGCTCACCACAGGGGGGAATGGACACTGAAGCTTTCTTT. This gives the protein CASSPQGGMDTEAFF.

The CDR3 bases are TGTGCCAGCAGCTGGGAGGGAGGATTGGGGAATTCACCCCTCCACTTT. Protein sequence: CASSWEGGLGNSPLHF. The V call is TRBV11-2, the J call TRBJ1-6, with D unclear. Germline CDR1 is SGHAT and CDR2 is FQNNGV. V was clipped by 4 bases and J by 7 bases, with 17 bases between them. The CDR3 is made up of 16 amino acids.

This clonotype was detected only a few times. The chain couples TRBV19 to TRBJ2-1, with 7 positions matching TRBD2. Germline values: CDR1 LNHDA, CDR2 SQIVND (reference sequence). The CDR3 contains 17 residues. Losses at the gene ends were 5 bases for V and 0 bases for J; bases not matched to a gene: 10. DNA for the CDR3: TGTGCCAGTAGTGATAGAGCGGGATATAGCTCCTACAATGAGCAGTTCTTC. Its translation is CASSDRAGYSSYNEQFF.

This clonotype was counted ten times or more. The chain carries TRBV6-1 and TRBJ2-7; the match to TRBD1 covers 7 bases. The germline CDR1 and CDR2 sequences are MNHNS and SASEGT. This CDR3 spans 14 amino acids. Trimming cost V 6 bases and J 1 base; bases outside gene matches: 6. The CDR3 DNA sequence: TGTGCCAGCAGGGGACAGTCCGGATCCTACGAGCAGTACTTC. It is translated as CASRGQSGSYEQYF.

This clonotype was picked up a small number of times. J is TRBJ2-7 and V is TRBV27, with 12 positions matching TRBD1. Per the germline V gene, CDR1 is MNHEY and CDR2 is SMNVEV (reference sequence). This CDR3 is built from 17 residues. J lost 7 bases, V lost 2 bases, and 12 bases had no gene match. CDR3 nucleotide sequence: TGTGCCAGCAGTTTAACCCCAACGGGACAGGGGGCCGGGGAGCAGTACTTC. The encoded protein is CASSLTPTGQGAGEQYF.

DNA for the CDR3: TGTGCCAGCAGCTTAGGGCTGACTCAGCCCCAGCATTTT. Translating gives CASSLGLTQPQHF. The chain employs TRBV11-2 and TRBJ1-5; D ambiguous. CDR3 length: 13 residues. Trimming removed 1 base at V and 6 bases at J, with 7 bases between. Germline V lookup: CDR1 SGHAT, CDR2 FQNNGV.

This clonotype has a count of ten or more. The gene calls are TRBV7-3 and TRBJ2-3, with 10 bases that match TRBD2. Germline CDR1 SGHTA, CDR2 FQGTGA. The J segment lost 4 bases and the V segment lost 2 bases, leaving 9 bases of the junction unmatched. The CDR3 length is 17 residues. The CDR3 DNA follows: TGTGCCAGCAGCTTAGTCTCTAGCGGGAGTATCGCAGATACGCAGTATTTT. It translates to CASSLVSSGSIADTQYF.

This clonotype was seen many times. This chain joins TRBV7-2 and TRBJ1-2; D is perhaps TRBD1 (5 bases). The germline CDR1 and CDR2 sequences are SGHTA and FQGNSA. The length of the CDR3 is 14 residues. V lost 5 bases and J 4 bases, leaving 14 bases between the germline ends. The CDR3 nucleotides read TGTGCCAGCAGCCCTCCCGGGACCCTCTATGGCTACACCTTC. This translates into CASSPPGTLYGYTF. Full variable domain (remainder filled in from reference TRBV7-2 and TRBJ1-2): GAGVSQSPSNKVTEKGKDVELRCDPISGHTALYWYRQSLGQGLEFLIYFQGNSAPDKSGLPSDRFSAERTGGSVSTLTIQRTQQEDSAVYLCASSPPGTLYGYTFGSGTRLTVV.

J is TRBJ2-3 and V is TRBV6-2 or TRBV6-3; TRBD2 matches 12 bases. Losses at the gene ends were 5 bases for V and 3 bases for J; bases not matched to a gene: 15. CDR1 MNHEY and CDR2 SVGEGT come from the germline V gene. There are 19 residues in the CDR3. CDR3 DNA sequence: TGTGCCAGCAGTACTCTAAAGACTAGCGGGAGAGGGAGGACAGATACGCAGTATTTT. Its protein is CASSTLKTSGRGRTDTQYF.

This clonotype showed up many times. The chain employs TRBV6-2 or TRBV6-3 and TRBJ2-7; 7 bases fit TRBD1. The CDR3 extends over 15 amino acids. Germline assignment: CDR1 MNHEY and CDR2 SVGEGT. Losses at the gene ends were 5 bases for V and 3 bases for J; bases not matched to a gene: 10. Written as DNA, the CDR3 is TGTGCCAGCAGTCCGGACAGGAAAGACCGCTACGAGCAGTACTTC. Translated, it gives CASSPDRKDRYEQYF.

The V call is TRBV5-6, the J call TRBJ1-1; D may be TRBD1 (5 bases). This CDR3 has 15 amino acids. Germline CDR1 SGHDT, CDR2 YYEEEE. V lost 4 bases, J lost 0 bases, and 13 bases lay in between. For the CDR3, the DNA is TGTGCCAGCAGCAGCCGGGACCAGATGAACACTGAAGCTTTCTTT. Translated, it gives CASSSRDQMNTEAFF.

The chain carries TRBV10-3 and TRBJ2-1; 15 bases match TRBD2. The CDR3 runs to 19 residues. The V gene's germline CDR1 is ENHRY and CDR2 SYGVKD. With 0 bases clipped from V and 6 bases from J, the junction kept 9 bases outside the gene matches. This CDR3 is CAISESRGLAGGPSNEQFF. In DNA, the CDR3 is TGTGCCATCAGTGAGTCACGCGGACTAGCGGGAGGGCCCTCCAATGAGCAGTTCTTC.

In regard to this clonotype: This clone may be a read error of a much larger clone one base away. J is TRBJ2-3 and V is TRBV6-2 or TRBV6-3; D is ambiguous. Trimming pared 8 bases from V and 2 bases from J, leaving 11 bases between. The CDR3 is made up of 13 amino acids. Germline V lookup: CDR1 MNHEY, CDR2 SVGEGT. CDR3: CASRADLTDTQYF. In DNA, the CDR3 is TGTGCCAGCCGCGCCGACCTCACAGATACGCAGTATTTT.

This clonotype was observed at least ten times. The chain links TRBV6-2 or TRBV6-3 to TRBJ2-7, with TRBD2 matching over 10 bases. CDR1 MNHEY and CDR2 SVGEGT come from the germline V gene. The CDR3 totals 14 residues. The V gene end was trimmed by 4 bases and the J gene end by 5 bases; junction bases not matched to a gene: 5. The CDR3 region is CASSFSGRFDEQYF. DNA of the CDR3: TGTGCCAGCAGTTTTAGCGGGAGGTTCGACGAGCAGTACTTC.

V gene TRBV6-1 combines with J gene TRBJ2-1; TRBD2 matches 8 bases. The CDR3 is 14 residues long. Germline V gene sequence: CDR1 MNHNS, CDR2 SASEGT. The V and J ends lost 7 bases and 7 bases, in that order; junction bases with no gene match: 9. CDR3 sequence reads: CASIRVAGSNEQFF. The CDR3 DNA follows: TGTGCCAGCATAAGAGTAGCGGGAAGTAATGAGCAGTTCTTC.

This rearrangement joins TRBV9 to TRBJ2-2, with D possibly matching TRBD1 (5 bases). Germline V gene sequence: CDR1 SGDLS, CDR2 YYNGEE. The CDR3 totals 15 residues. Trimming shortened V by 0 bases and J by 5 bases, and 11 bases separated the two germline ends. The CDR3 DNA is TGTGCCAGCAGCGTAGCCCAGGGTTGGACCGGGGAGCTGTTTTTT. This codes for CASSVAQGWTGELFF.

A few counts support this clonotype. V and J are TRBV6-1 and TRBJ1-1; D is undetermined. The V gene's germline CDR1 is MNHNS and CDR2 SASEGT. V was clipped by 6 bases and J by 3 bases, with 17 bases between them. The CDR3 spans 15 residues. CDR3 sequence reads: CASRGRALSDTEAFF. The CDR3, as DNA: TGTGCCAGCAGGGGAAGGGCTTTATCCGACACTGAAGCTTTCTTT.

In this sample, this clonotype turned up many times. This chain joins TRBV7-6 and TRBJ2-5; no clear D gene. Germline loops: CDR1 SGHVS, CDR2 FNYEAQ. This CDR3 has 17 residues. Trimming left V 5 bases short and J 1 base short, with 20 bases between. CDR3 loop: CASSLRGASLGQETQYF. DNA for the CDR3: TGTGCCAGCAGCCTCCGAGGCGCTAGTCTAGGCCAAGAGACCCAGTACTTC.

This clonotype has a count of ten or more. The chain links TRBV5-1 to TRBJ2-7; 13 nucleotides match TRBD2. Germline V CDR1 and CDR2: SGHRS, YFSETQ. The junction had 6 bases not matched to a gene; V was cut back by 5 bases and J by 1 base. This CDR3 region has 16 residues. The CDR3 sequence is CASRRTSGSLSYEQYF. The CDR3, as DNA: TGCGCCAGCAGAAGGACTAGCGGGAGCCTTTCCTACGAGCAGTACTTC.

This clonotype was counted a few times. The chain recombines TRBV28 with TRBJ1-5, with D possibly being TRBD1 (5 bases). The CDR3 covers 12 residues. Trimming shortened V by 2 bases and J by 10 bases, and 9 bases separated the two germline ends. Germline CDR1 reads MDHEN; CDR2 reads SYDVKM. The CDR3 region has the DNA TGTGCCAGCAGTTTAAGGGGAGGACCCCAGCATTTT. It encodes CASSLRGGPQHF.

This clonotype was detected ten times or more. This chain uses TRBV11-2 with TRBJ2-3, with 9 nucleotides matching TRBD1. This CDR3 is built from 16 residues. The V gene's germline CDR1 is SGHAT and CDR2 FQNNGV. Trimming took 5 bases from V and 0 from J; bases not matched to a gene: 6. Written as DNA, the CDR3 is TGTGCCAGCAGCGGATACAGGGGGCGGAGCACAGATACGCAGTATTTT. This encodes CASSGYRGRSTDTQYF.

At least ten counts were recorded for this clonotype. This chain uses TRBV28 with TRBJ1-1, with 7 bases fitting TRBD1. CDR1 is MDHEN, CDR2 SYDVKM, per germline. There are 12 residues in the CDR3. With V trimmed by 10 bases and J by 5 bases, 7 bases remained unmatched. The CDR3 region has the DNA TGTGCCACCCGGGACAGATCTACTGAAGCTTTCTTT. Amino acids: CATRDRSTEAFF.